Listed here are 30 T cell receptor beta chains from one sample, sequenced in a study of T cells expressing NK-cell markers. Reanalyzing the 5' RACE reads, TCRdb keeps one entry per CDR3 protein, without DNA. The sample totals some 390,000 distinct CDR3 sequences. The sample taken for sequencing was blood T cells: a sorted CD56 or NKG2C T cell subset, CD4+ or CD8+ T cells, or bulk PBMC T cells (not recorded which). These TCRs come from a woman between 50 and 59 years old in good health.

V usage is TRBV27 and J usage is TRBJ1-1; the D call of TRBD1 rests on TCRdb alone, since no DNA is present to check it. Germline CDR1 is MNHEY and CDR2 is SMNVEV (reference sequence). This CDR3 region has 15 residues. The CDR3 loop reads CASSFRGQGFTEAFF.

The chain uses TRBV6-1 and TRBJ2-2; the D call of TRBD1 rests on TCRdb alone, since no DNA is present to check it. CDR1 MNHNS and CDR2 SASEGT come from the germline V gene. The CDR3 extends over 14 amino acids. Here the CDR3 reads CASSARENTGELFF.

CDR3 in amino acids: CASSLALLAGGPHEQFF. The genes are TRBV5-1 and TRBJ2-1; the D gene TCRdb calls, TRBD2, cannot be checked with no DNA. Germline V gene sequence: CDR1 SGHRS, CDR2 YFSETQ. This CDR3 spans 17 amino acids.

This chain links TRBV6-2 or TRBV6-3 with TRBJ2-1. The CDR3 loop spans 14 amino acids. The germline V gene has CDR1 MNHEY and CDR2 SVGEGT. Here the CDR3 reads CASSYSRSVNEQFF.

This chain links TRBV5-1 with TRBJ2-3; TCRdb returns TRBD1, unconfirmable since there is no DNA. The germline gives CDR1 SGHRS, CDR2 YFSETQ. This CDR3 has 17 residues. CDR3 sequence reads: CASSLEVGGRRTDTQYF.

V is TRBV20-1 and J is TRBJ1-5; the D call from TCRdb, TRBD1, cannot be confirmed without DNA. The CDR3 is made up of 13 amino acids. Germline assignment: CDR1 DFQATT and CDR2 SNEGSKA (reference sequence). CDR3: CSASTGTQQPQHF.

The J gene is TRBJ2-7, the V gene TRBV4-1; TCRdb gives TRBD1 as the D gene, but with no DNA this cannot be confirmed. The CDR3 spans 14 residues. CDR1 is MGHRA, CDR2 YSYEKL, per germline. CDR3: CASSQTRGGNEQYF.

The chain carries TRBV20-1 and TRBJ2-1; TCRdb's D call of TRBD2 is untestable without DNA. This CDR3 comprises 17 residues. The germline CDR1 and CDR2 sequences are DFQATT and SNEGSKA (reference sequence). CDR3 region: CSARPLGSSGRNNEQFF.

V and J are TRBV5-1 and TRBJ2-7. This CDR3 region has 14 residues. Germline V gene sequence: CDR1 SGHRS, CDR2 YFSETQ. The CDR3 region is CASSLDWAAYEQYF.

This chain joins TRBV5-1 and TRBJ2-1; TCRdb lists TRBD2, though no DNA is available to test this call. The CDR3 has 16 amino acids. CDR1 SGHRS and CDR2 YFSETQ come from the germline V gene. CDR3 sequence: CASSLAAAGVPNEQFF.

This sequence joins TRBV27 and TRBJ2-7. Germline CDR1 MNHEY, CDR2 SMNVEV (reference sequence). The CDR3 contains 12 residues. The chain's CDR3 is CASNVGSYEQYF.

V usage is TRBV6-5 and J usage is TRBJ2-7; lacking DNA, the TRBD1 call made by TCRdb goes unchecked. Germline assignment: CDR1 MNHEY and CDR2 SVGAGI. CDR3 length: 11 amino acids. The CDR3 loop is CASSPGREQYF.

The rearrangement uses TRBV11-2 and TRBJ2-1; TCRdb returns TRBD2, unconfirmable since there is no DNA. From germline, CDR1 is SGHAT and CDR2 FQNNGV. The CDR3 is 14 residues long. The CDR3: CASSLSGIVNEQFF.

This rearrangement joins TRBV25-1 to TRBJ2-1; TCRdb outputs TRBD2, but without DNA this stays unchecked. The germline gives CDR1 MGHDK, CDR2 SYGVNS. The CDR3 covers 14 residues. CDR3 protein: CASSEEGPYNEQFF.

The chain combines TRBV6-6 with TRBJ2-5; absent DNA, TCRdb's TRBD2 call cannot be checked. This CDR3 has 17 amino acids. Germline V CDR1 and CDR2: MNHNY, SVGAGI (reference sequence). The CDR3 here is CASSYSPSGNRGETQYF.

This chain joins TRBV5-1 and TRBJ1-5. Germline loops: CDR1 SGHRS, CDR2 YFSETQ. The CDR3 covers 13 residues. CDR3 region: CASSPTYNQPQHF.

The chain combines TRBV12-3 or TRBV12-4 with TRBJ2-1. The CDR3 length is 12 residues. CDR3 region: CASSWDYYEQFF.

This rearrangement joins TRBV4-1 to TRBJ1-2; TCRdb lists TRBD1, though no DNA is available to test this call. Germline CDR1 reads MGHRA; CDR2 reads YSYEKL. The CDR3 contains 16 residues. CDR3 sequence: CASSQADSTANYGYTF.

This rearrangement joins TRBV7-9 to TRBJ2-7; TCRdb calls TRBD2, which cannot be checked without DNA. This CDR3 spans 16 amino acids. Germline loops: CDR1 SEHNR, CDR2 FQNEAQ (reference sequence). The CDR3 loop is CASSAGLAGNSYEQYF.

The J gene is TRBJ2-4, the V gene TRBV12-5; TCRdb's assignment of TRBD1 cannot be checked, as there is no DNA. CDR3 length: 11 amino acids. The germline gives CDR1 LGHNT, CDR2 FRNRAP. CDR3 amino acids: CASGGELIQYF.

This chain links TRBV12-3 or TRBV12-4 with TRBJ2-5; TCRdb selects TRBD2, and the lack of DNA leaves this call unchecked. The CDR3 length is 14 residues. The CDR3 reads CASSLQGSGKTQYF.

CDR3 region: CASSQDVGTLAKNIQYF. The V and J genes are TRBV3-1 and TRBJ2-4. The CDR3 length is 17 residues. The germline V gene encodes CDR1 LGHDT and CDR2 YNNKEL (reference sequence).

This rearrangement joins TRBV15 to TRBJ2-1. This CDR3 is 15 amino acids long. The germline gives CDR1 LNHNV, CDR2 YYDKDF (reference sequence). The CDR3: CATSRDLGFYNEQFF.

V is TRBV20-1 and J is TRBJ1-2; TCRdb indicates TRBD1, and absent DNA this call remains unverified. The CDR3 is 14 amino acids. From germline, CDR1 is DFQATT and CDR2 SNEGSKA (reference sequence). The CDR3 sequence: CSARDSTRGLSYTF.

The gene calls are TRBV12-3 or TRBV12-4 and TRBJ2-7. The length of the CDR3 is 14 residues. CDR3 loop: CASSPTSIFYEQYF.

V is TRBV28 and J is TRBJ1-2; without DNA, the TCRdb call of TRBD1 cannot be checked. The CDR3 is 12 residues long. CDR1 is MDHEN, CDR2 SYDVKM, per germline. The CDR3: CASISQGHGYTF.

The V gene is TRBV10-3, the J gene TRBJ2-2; TCRdb reports TRBD2, a call that lacks DNA to check it against. There are 14 residues in the CDR3. The V gene's germline CDR1 is ENHRY and CDR2 SYGVKD. The CDR3 here is CANAGTRDTGELFF.

V usage is TRBV20-1 and J usage is TRBJ2-5; no DNA is available, so the TRBD1 call from TCRdb remains unchecked. The CDR3 contains 12 residues. Germline V gene sequence: CDR1 DFQATT, CDR2 SNEGSKA (reference sequence). The CDR3 spells CSASQGEQTQYF.

J is TRBJ2-5 and V is TRBV5-1; TCRdb designates TRBD1, a call that cannot be tested without DNA. The length of the CDR3 is 16 residues. Germline values: CDR1 SGHRS, CDR2 YFSETQ. This chain's CDR3 is CASSWPNRGPQETQYF.

This chain links TRBV6-2 or TRBV6-3 with TRBJ2-7. The CDR3 has 13 residues. Germline V gene data show CDR1 as MNHEY and CDR2 as SVGEGT. The CDR3 protein is CASRRGSSYEQYF.